This TCR beta chain was sequenced for a study of tumor-infiltrating lymphocytes in primary liver carcinoma. This CDR3 is 14 amino acids long. CDR1 is MNHNS and CDR2 is SASEGT in the germline V gene. Reverse transcription of approximately 520 ng total RNA with a constant-region primer produced TCR beta cDNA. Sequencing libraries for TCR beta derived from three nested multiplex PCR rounds that used slightly modified ARM-PCR. Both of the initial two PCR rounds ran for around 9 cycles and employed TRBV1-TRBV30 forward primers alongside a C-beta reverse primer. TCRdb itself ran the multiplex PCR reads through MiXCR, one entry per CDR3 protein. The sample has over 100,000 distinct CDR3 sequences, approximately 71% seen once; the top ten hold 8.1%. For each extraction, RNA and DNA were obtained together from approximately 20-30 mg of unsorted bulk tissue. Turning to this clonotype: A read error is likely, as this CDR3 ends without the conserved phenylalanine or tryptophan.

The genes are TRBV6-1 and TRBJ1-1; TRBD1 matches 11 bases. The clonotype was recovered from a woman aged 55-70 years with primary liver carcinoma and hepatitis B virus infection. The sample was tumor-adjacent normal liver tissue. For the CDR3, the DNA is TGTGCCAGTAGTGCGAGGACAGGGGGCGGTGAAGCTTTCTAT. Translation: CASSARTGGGEAFY.